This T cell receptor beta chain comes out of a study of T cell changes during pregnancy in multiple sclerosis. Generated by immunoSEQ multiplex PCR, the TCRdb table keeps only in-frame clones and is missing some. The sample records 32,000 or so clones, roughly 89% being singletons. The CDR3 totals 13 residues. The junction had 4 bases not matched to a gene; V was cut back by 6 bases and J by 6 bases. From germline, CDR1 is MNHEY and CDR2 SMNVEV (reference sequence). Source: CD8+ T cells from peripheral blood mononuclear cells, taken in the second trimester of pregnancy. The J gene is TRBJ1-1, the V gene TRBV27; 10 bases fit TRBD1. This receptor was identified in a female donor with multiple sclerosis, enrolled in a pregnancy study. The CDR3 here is CASRGQGVPEAFF. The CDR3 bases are TGTGCCAGCAGAGGACAGGGGGTGCCTGAAGCTTTCTTT.